Below, 11 T cell receptor beta chains from the same sample are listed, as sequenced in a study of regulatory T cells in long-lasting Graves disease. Library construction for TCR beta used iRepertoire HTBI primers and Arm-PCR of CDR3 regions. TCRdb analysed the multiplex PCR reads with MiXCR anew, one entry per CDR3 protein. The data contain approximately 560,000 distinct CDR3 sequences, roughly 16% of them singletons. Time point here: newly diagnosed GD, antithyroid drugs for less than 3 months. Extracted RNA from PBMCs served as the source of the TCR library. This sample also appeared in a second study, on T cells in Graves' hyperthyroidism and ophthalmopathy.

Sample: peripheral blood mononuclear cells (PBMCs), taken at new diagnosis, from a patient treated with antithyroid drugs. Receptor source: a man aged 18-30 years with Graves disease.

This clonotype was detected many times. The V gene is TRBV7-9, the J gene TRBJ2-1, with 8 bases matching TRBD2. V dropped 4 bases and J dropped 6; count of bases not matched to a gene: 5. The V gene's germline CDR1 is SEHNR and CDR2 FQNEAQ (reference sequence). The CDR3 runs to 14 residues. The DNA for the CDR3 is TGTGCCAGCAGCTCCGGGACTAGGCGCAATGAGCAGTTCTTC. It yields the protein CASSSGTRRNEQFF. The variable domain in full, completed from reference TRBV7-9 and TRBJ2-1, reads DTGVSQNPRHKITKRGQNVTFRCDPISEHNRLYWYRQTLGQGPEFLTYFQNEAQLEKSRLLSDRFSAERPKGSFSTLEIQRTEQGDSAMYLCASSSGTRRNEQFFGPGTRLTVL.

This clonotype was observed a few times. The chain employs TRBV27 and TRBJ2-7; a possible D gene is TRBD2 (5 bases). This CDR3 region has 17 residues. CDR1 and CDR2 from the germline V gene are MNHEY and SMNVEV (reference sequence). Trimming cost V 5 bases and J 2 bases, with 22 bases left between them. DNA for the CDR3: TGTGCCAGCAGTCTCCAATCGACCGGGATCCTAGCCTACGAGCAGTACTTC. It codes for CASSLQSTGILAYEQYF.

This clonotype was detected ten times or more. The rearrangement uses TRBV19 and TRBJ2-7; D uncertain. The CDR3 contains 14 residues. Germline assignment: CDR1 LNHDA and CDR2 SQIVND (reference sequence). The germline V and J ends were trimmed by 3 bases and 1 base, with 10 bases remaining between them. As DNA, the CDR3 is TGTGCCAGTAGTATCGGAGTTCGGTCCTACGAGCAGTACTTC. Translating it yields CASSIGVRSYEQYF. Filled out from reference TRBV19 and TRBJ2-7, the complete variable domain reads DGGITQSPKYLFRKEGQNVTLSCEQNLNHDAMYWYRQDPGQGLRLIYYSQIVNDFQKGDIAEGYSVSREKKESFPLTVTSAQKNPTAFYLCASSIGVRSYEQYFGPGTRLTVT.

The chain joins TRBV12-3 or TRBV12-4 to TRBJ2-3; TRBD2 agrees at 15 bases. The CDR3 runs to 16 residues. The V segment lost 11 bases and the J segment 5 bases; nucleotides outside the gene matches: 11. Written as DNA, the CDR3 is TGTGCCGGCCTTGGACTAGCGGGAGGGCGGGGAGATACGCAGTATTTT. Protein sequence: CAGLGLAGGRGDTQYF.

This chain links TRBV5-5 with TRBJ2-5; no clear D gene. The CDR3 sequence is 14 residues long. V was pared by 3 bases and J by 0 bases, with 9 bases between. The germline V gene has CDR1 SGHKS and CDR2 YYEKEE (reference sequence). The CDR3 DNA is TGTGCCAGCAGCTCGTGGGCAGACCAAGAGACCCAGTACTTC. As protein: CASSSWADQETQYF.

This clonotype was seen repeatedly, ten times or more. This chain links TRBV27 with TRBJ1-1; possibly TRBD1 for D (5 bases). The CDR3 is 17 residues long. Germline CDR1 and CDR2: MNHEY and SMNVEV (reference sequence). V gave up 0 bases and J gave up 0 bases, with 14 bases separating them. CDR3 nucleotides: TGTGCCAGCAGTTTATCCCTGGGGGAGGGTATGAACACTGAAGCTTTCTTT. Amino acids: CASSLSLGEGMNTEAFF.

The rearrangement joins TRBV7-9 to TRBJ2-7; TRBD2 aligns across 8 bases. This CDR3 spans 14 amino acids. V trimming: 6 bases; J trimming: 3 bases; junction bases outside the gene matches: 7. Germline V gene sequence: CDR1 SEHNR, CDR2 FQNEAQ (reference sequence). The DNA of the CDR3 is TGTGCCAGCAGTTACTCGAGCGGGAGCTACGAGCAGTACTTC. It translates to CASSYSSGSYEQYF.

The V gene is TRBV5-1, the J gene TRBJ1-2; D gene ambiguous. Germline V CDR1 and CDR2: SGHRS, YFSETQ. The CDR3 sequence is 12 residues long. Deletions cut 7 bases from V and 6 bases from J, with 13 bases between. The CDR3 loop reads CASALAGHGYTF. Written as DNA, the CDR3 is TGCGCCAGCGCCTTGGCAGGTCATGGCTACACCTTC.

This clonotype occurred a few times. The chain recombines TRBV6-2 or TRBV6-3 with TRBJ2-3, with D tentatively TRBD2 (5 bases). The CDR3 consists of 15 residues. V was shortened by 0 bases and J by 1 base, with 8 bases between the two germline ends. Germline V gives CDR1 MNHEY, CDR2 SVGEGT. In DNA, the CDR3 is TGTGCCAGCAGTTACTCGAGGGCCGGCACAGATACGCAGTATTTT. This sequence encodes CASSYSRAGTDTQYF.

This clonotype was seen ten or more times. The gene calls are TRBV6-2 or TRBV6-3 and TRBJ2-1; the D gene is possibly TRBD2 (6 bases). The CDR3 consists of 13 residues. Germline CDR1 and CDR2: MNHEY and SVGEGT. Trimming stripped 5 bases from V and 10 bases from J, with 15 bases between. CDR3 sequence: CASSKGTAPEQFF. The CDR3 region has the DNA TGTGCCAGCAGTAAAGGGACTGCCCCCGAGCAGTTCTTC.

Turning to this clonotype: This may arise from a read error, as a much more abundant clone is one base away. The chain carries TRBV19 and TRBJ1-1; D remains unclear. This CDR3 has 13 amino acids. Looked up from germline, CDR1 is LNHDA and CDR2 is SQIVND (reference sequence). CDR3 amino acids: CASSMSHNTEALF. CDR3 coding DNA: TGTGCCAGTAGTATGTCTCACAACACTGAAGCTCTCTTT.